What follows describes a single TCR beta chain. Its specificity is not known. TCRdb passed the RT-PCR reads through MiXCR, listing each CDR3 protein once. The sample lists over 450,000 distinct CDR3 sequences, 10% to 15% seen once, with around 14% in the top ten. The length of the CDR3 is 14 residues. V was shortened by 4 bases and J by 0 bases, with 12 bases between the two germline ends. CDR1 is DFQATT and CDR2 is SNEGSKA in the germline V gene (reference sequence). This sample is part of a study of response to subunit inactivated influenza vaccine. Findings and caveats of the study: New T cells are recruited in small numbers by each seasonal influenza vaccination, according to the authors' suggestion.

The sequences come from PBMCs from blood, collected more than 35 days after vaccination. The sequence was collected from a middle-aged man who received an inactivated influenza vaccine. J is TRBJ1-1 and V is TRBV20-1; D is unresolved. This CDR3 is CSAIALDLNTEAFF. CDR3 coding DNA: TGCAGTGCTATCGCTCTTGACCTGAACACTGAAGCTTTCTTT.